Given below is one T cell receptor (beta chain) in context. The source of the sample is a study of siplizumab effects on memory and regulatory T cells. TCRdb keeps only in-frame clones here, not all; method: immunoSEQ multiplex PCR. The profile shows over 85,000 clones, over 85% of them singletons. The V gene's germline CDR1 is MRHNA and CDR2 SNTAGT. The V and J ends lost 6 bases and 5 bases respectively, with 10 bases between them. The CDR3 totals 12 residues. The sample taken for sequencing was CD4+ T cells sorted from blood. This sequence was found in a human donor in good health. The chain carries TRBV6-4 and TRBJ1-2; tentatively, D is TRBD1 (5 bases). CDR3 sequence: CASSGRGYGYTF. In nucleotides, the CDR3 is TGTGCCAGCAGCGGACGGGGGTATGGCTACACCTTC.